One and the same sample provided the 18 T cell receptor delta chains below, sequenced in a study of gamma-delta chains in newborns, infants, children. TCRdb ran CATT on the reads. Seen here are some 5,000 delta-chain clones, less than 6.5% observed once, and the top ten hold approximately 11%. Sequencing used blood. The source of these receptors is a child who was a newborn, infant or young child, either healthy, febrile or measles-vaccinated (not recorded which).

The sample holds a few counts of this clone. The identical CDR3 is also encoded by other nucleotide sequences in the sample. The rearrangement joins TRDV2 to TRDJ3; D perhaps matches TRDD3 (6 bases). The CDR3 has 17 amino acids. Germline V gene lookup returns CDR1 GEAIGNYY and CDR2 EKD. The ends were cut back, 0 bases at V and 0 bases at J, with 8 bases in the middle. CDR3 DNA: TGTGCCTGTGACACCGTACTGGGCTCCTGGGACACCCGACAGATGTTTTTC. Its protein is CACDTVLGSWDTRQMFF.

This clone is categorized as large. Other DNA sequences in the same sample also yield this CDR3. The CDR3 is CACDTGGYDSWDTRQMFF. Written as DNA, the CDR3 is TGTGCCTGTGACACTGGGGGATACGACTCCTGGGACACCCGACAGATGTTTTTC. The chain employs TRDV2 and TRDJ3; 11 nucleotides align to TRDD3. The CDR3 is made up of 18 amino acids. CDR1 GEAIGNYY and CDR2 EKD come from the germline V gene. With V trimmed by 1 base and J by 0 bases, 1 base remained unmatched.

As to this clone: Other DNA variants within this sample encode the same CDR3. This chain joins TRDV2 and TRDJ3, with 13 bases identical to TRDD3. The CDR3 consists of 21 residues. CDR1 is GEAIGNYY and CDR2 is EKD in the germline V gene. V lost 1 base and J lost 0; bases outside the gene matches: 8. DNA for the CDR3: TGTGCCTGTGACACGGTACTGGGGGATACGTCGAGCTCCTGGGACACCCGACAGATGTTTTTC. Its protein product is CACDTVLGDTSSSWDTRQMFF.

V and J are TRDV1 and TRDJ3, with TRDD3 matching over 10 bases. Per the germline V gene, CDR1 is TSWWSYY and CDR2 is QGS. Trimming took 7 bases from V and 0 from J; bases not matched to a gene: 21. The CDR3 covers 23 residues. CDR3: CALVTRSGTGGSTSSWDTRQMFF. Written as DNA, the CDR3 is TGTGCTCTTGTAACGCGGTCCGGTACTGGGGGATCCACCAGCTCCTGGGACACCCGACAGATGTTTTTC.

This clone was found a few times. This may be a read error: a much more frequent sequence differs by one nucleotide. This same CDR3 is encoded by further DNA sequences in the sample. The chain joins TRDV2 to TRDJ3; TRDD3 agrees at 11 bases. The CDR3 length is 17 residues. The germline V gene encodes CDR1 GEAIGNYY and CDR2 EKD. The CDR3 loop is CACDTGGYSWDTRQMFF. In DNA, the CDR3 is TGTGCCTGCGACACTGGGGGATACTCCTGGGACACCCGACAGATGTTTTTC.

The CDR3: CALGFPGDMTAQLFF. CDR3 coding DNA: TGTGCTCTTGGGTTCCCGGGGGATATGACAGCACAACTCTTCTTT. V is TRDV1 and J is TRDJ2, with 8 positions matching TRDD3. Germline V gene lookup returns CDR1 TSWWSYY and CDR2 QGS. The CDR3 spans 15 residues. With 5 bases clipped from V and 3 bases from J, the junction kept 5 bases outside the gene matches.

The chain uses TRDV2 and TRDJ3; 11 bases fit TRDD3. With V trimmed by 0 bases and J by 2 bases, 11 bases remained unmatched. Germline assignment: CDR1 GEAIGNYY and CDR2 EKD. The CDR3 has 21 residues. In DNA form, the CDR3 reads TGTGCCTGTGACACCGTAAATACTATGGGGGATACGGCCTGGGACACCCGACAGATGTTTTTC. Its translation is CACDTVNTMGDTAWDTRQMFF.

This sequence joins TRDV3 and TRDJ1; 7 positions match TRDD3. Germline V lookup: CDR1 TVYSNPD, CDR2 GDNSRS (reference sequence). The CDR3 covers 12 residues. After removal of 4 bases from V and 8 bases from J, the junction contained 10 bases not matched to a gene. The CDR3 coding sequence is TGTGCCTCCCGGATGGGGGAGCCGAAACTCATCTTT. Its translation: CASRMGEPKLIF.

Only a few counts were recorded for this clone. V gene TRDV2 combines with J gene TRDJ3; 8 nucleotides line up with TRDD3. The V gene end was trimmed by 0 bases and the J gene end by 0 bases; junction bases not matched to a gene: 9. This CDR3 has 20 amino acids. Looked up from germline, CDR1 is GEAIGNYY and CDR2 is EKD. The CDR3 nucleotides read TGTGCCTGTGACACCAACTGGGGGTTGAAAAGCTCCTGGGACACCCGACAGATGTTTTTC. Amino acids: CACDTNWGLKSSWDTRQMFF.

This clone was counted only a few times. The same CDR3 is also encoded by other DNA sequences in this sample. The chain recombines TRDV2 with TRDJ3; 9 nucleotides agree with TRDD3. The trim removed 0 bases at V and 0 bases at J, leaving 2 bases unmatched. Germline V gene data show CDR1 as GEAIGNYY and CDR2 as EKD. This CDR3 region has 18 residues. Here the CDR3 reads CACDTLGDSSWDTRQMFF. Written as DNA, the CDR3 is TGTGCCTGTGACACCTTGGGGGATAGCTCCTGGGACACCCGACAGATGTTTTTC.

Remarks on this clone: Germline is not matched at one junction end, which may reflect a read error. CDR3 nucleotides: TGTGCCTGTGGCACCGTTGGGGGGAGCTCCTGGGACACCCGACAGATGTTTTTC. Its translation: CACGTVGGSSWDTRQMFF. The chain recombines TRDV2 with TRDJ3, with a possible D match to TRDD3 (6 bases). The CDR3 contains 18 residues. The germline V gene encodes CDR1 GEAIGNYY and CDR2 EKD.

About this clone itself: A much larger clonotype is one base distant, so this may be a read error. The chain links TRDV2 to TRDJ3, with 9 bases lining up with TRDD3. The J segment lost 1 base and the V segment lost 0 bases, leaving 3 bases of the junction unmatched. Germline loops: CDR1 GEAIGNYY, CDR2 EKD. The CDR3 covers 18 residues. CDR3 sequence reads: CACDTVLGESWDTRQMFF. The CDR3 DNA reads TGTGCCTGTGACACCGTACTGGGGGAATCCTGGGACACCCGACAGATGTTTTTC.

In this sample, this clone turned up a few times. The rearrangement joins TRDV1 to TRDJ1; TRDD2 might be the D (5 bases). Germline loops: CDR1 TSWWSYY, CDR2 QGS. V dropped 3 bases and J dropped 4 bases, with 24 bases sitting between them. The CDR3 loop spans 18 amino acids. The CDR3 coding sequence is TGTGCTCTTGGGGAGCCACTTTCCGCCTTCGGAATCAACGATAAACTCATCTTT. Residues: CALGEPLSAFGINDKLIF.

Comment on this clone: Other DNA sequences within the sample encode an identical CDR3. This rearrangement joins TRDV2 to TRDJ3, with D perhaps matching TRDD3 (6 bases). The CDR3 contains 17 residues. V shed 1 base and J shed 0 bases, with 9 bases lying between them. Germline V gene data show CDR1 as GEAIGNYY and CDR2 as EKD. The CDR3 region has the DNA TGTGCCTGTGACACAGCGGGGATCTCCTGGGACACCCGACAGATGTTTTTC. This gives the protein CACDTAGISWDTRQMFF.

Within the sample, this clone is medium-sized. The genes are TRDV2 and TRDJ2; 10 bases map to TRDD3. The germline gives CDR1 GEAIGNYY, CDR2 EKD. CDR3 size: 16 residues. V was pared by 1 base and J by 4 bases, with 5 bases of the junction left unmatched. CDR3 region: CACDTVGDTSTAQLFF. DNA for the CDR3: TGTGCCTGTGACACAGTGGGGGATACTTCGACAGCACAACTCTTCTTT.

Only a few counts were recorded for this clone. The chain recombines TRDV2 with TRDJ2; TRDD3 matches at 8 bases. This CDR3 region has 18 residues. Germline values: CDR1 GEAIGNYY, CDR2 EKD. The ends lost 1 base at V and 2 bases at J; junction bases unmatched: 11. The CDR3 DNA reads as TGTGCCTGTGACACGATTACTGGGGGTCCTCTCTTGACAGCACAACTCTTCTTT. Protein product: CACDTITGGPLLTAQLFF.

The sample holds one count of this clone. CDR3: CACDTGMGDTYTDKLIF. CDR3 coding DNA: TGTGCCTGTGACACTGGAATGGGGGACACGTACACCGATAAACTCATCTTT. This chain links TRDV2 with TRDJ1, with 7 bases that match TRDD3. The J gene, left out of TCRdb, was set here by checking the DNA against germline. Unmatched junction bases numbered 10, after V lost 1 base and J lost 0 bases. CDR3 length equals 17 residues. CDR1 is GEAIGNYY, CDR2 EKD, per germline.

V is TRDV3 and J is TRDJ3; 9 nucleotides align to TRDD3. In germline, CDR1 is TVYSNPD, CDR2 GDNSRS (reference sequence). The CDR3 has 16 residues. Trimming at V came to 4 bases and at J to 0 bases, leaving 4 bases not matched to a gene. CDR3 nucleotides: TGTGCCTCCGGGGATACGCCCTCCTGGGACACCCGACAGATGTTTTTC. Protein sequence: CASGDTPSWDTRQMFF.